This T cell receptor (beta chain) came from a study of shared clonotypes between healthy human individuals. Points from the study as a whole: A few donors had 5% to 6% of their naive CD4 clonotypes in common. Specimens sampled were limited to blood, with tissue repertoires likely differing.

To note about this clone: Its antigen is unknown.

The assay was immunoSEQ multiplex PCR, and TCRdb's table has in-frame clones only and misses some. The sample comprises 2 million or so clones, 95% of which are singletons, and 0.13% rests with the top ten. This clonotype was obtained from a man between 18 and 35 years old in good health. What was sequenced was naive CD4+ T cells sorted from blood. This sample's subset: CD45RA+ positively selected.

This CDR3 reads CATRDSNEKLFF. The CDR3 nucleotides read TGTGCCACCAGGGACAGCAATGAAAAACTGTTTTTT. V and J are TRBV6-4 and TRBJ1-4; 7 nucleotides match TRBD1. Germline loops: CDR1 MRHNA, CDR2 SNTAGT. J gave up 5 bases and V 10 bases, and 4 bases lay outside the gene matches. The CDR3 covers 12 residues.